The rows below give T cell receptor beta chains drawn from one sample of a study of CD8 T cells in ankylosing spondylitis. Each CDR3 protein is one row after TCRdb ran MiXCR on the 5' RACE reads. The sample records roughly 100,000 distinct CDR3 sequences, 8% to 10% being singletons. The material sequenced was blood, either unsorted or a sorted T cell fraction (not recorded which). The source of these receptors is a male donor with ankylosing spondylitis or in good health (not recorded which). The CDR3 runs from the conserved cysteine through the conserved F or W. D genes are given only for firm matches. Not all rows give a size; the values are once, few, many and, for expanded clones, a class.

cdr3_aa	cdr3_nt	j_call	clone_size	d_call	v_call
CASRDTGSGNTIYF	TGTGCCAGCAGGGATACAGGATCTGGAAACACCATATATTTT	TRBJ1-3	many	-	TRBV7-9
CASSSRTGEQETQYF	TGTGCCAGCAGCTCGCGGACAGGTGAACAAGAGACCCAGTACTTC	TRBJ2-5	-	TRBD1	TRBV5-4
CASAPVQETQYF	TGTGCCAGCGCCCCGGTACAAGAGACCCAGTACTTC	TRBJ2-5	many	-	TRBV7-6
CASSILMTEAFF	TGTGCCAGCAGCATCTTGATGACTGAAGCTTTCTTT	TRBJ1-1	many	-	TRBV11-2
CASSLAGTGLNEKLFF	TGTGCCAGCAGCTTAGCGGGGACAGGGCTTAATGAAAAACTGTTTTTT	TRBJ1-4	few	TRBD1	TRBV7-9
CASSQGTRGEEKLFF	TGTGCCAGCAGCCAAGGAACCAGGGGTGAGGAAAAACTGTTTTTT	TRBJ1-4	few	-	TRBV4-2
CASSCGDSSFAYNEQFF	TGCGCCAGCAGCTGTGGGGACAGTTCTTTTGCCTACAATGAGCAGTTCTTC	TRBJ2-1	many	TRBD1	TRBV5-1
CASSLGAGVGETQYF	TGCGCCAGCAGCTTGGGAGCGGGAGTTGGAGAGACCCAGTACTTC	TRBJ2-5	many	TRBD2	TRBV5-1
CASSQGKGLAGYNEQFF	TGCGCCAGCAGCCAGGGGAAGGGACTAGCGGGTTACAATGAGCAGTTCTTC	TRBJ2-1	few	TRBD2	TRBV4-3
CASSLVAGGRNEQFF	TGCGCCAGCAGCTTGGTGGCGGGAGGGCGCAATGAGCAGTTCTTC	TRBJ2-1	many	TRBD2	TRBV5-1
CASSLRSSYEQYF	TGTGCCAGCAGTTTACGGAGCTCCTACGAGCAGTACTTC	TRBJ2-7	many	-	TRBV6-5
CSAQRTSGTSEQYF	TGCAGTGCCCAGAGGACTAGCGGGACCTCCGAGCAGTACTTC	TRBJ2-7	many	TRBD2	TRBV20-1